This TCR beta chain appears in the sequencing data of a study of blood T cells in healthy people across ages. Primers used in a second PCR of roughly 6 to 12 cycles were a sample-barcoded 5' primer and a J-beta primer mix. Tagging of each cDNA molecule was performed by a template-switch adaptor with 12 random nucleotides. TCRdb ran MiXCR on the 5' RACE reads and lists one entry per CDR3 protein. The table lists some 1.7 million distinct CDR3 sequences, approximately 28% of them singletons. Each donor supplied roughly 10 milliliters of peripheral blood. This clonotype was recorded once. Trimming at V came to 4 bases and at J to 4 bases, leaving 3 bases not matched to a gene. The CDR3 contains 14 residues.

The TCR originated in a woman aged 25 to 39 in good health. The chain joins TRBV12-3 or TRBV12-4 to TRBJ1-1, with 10 bases aligning to TRBD1. Sequenced sample: blood. CDR3 nucleotides: TGTGCCAGCAGTTGGGACAGGGGATCCACTGAAGCTTTCTTT. Protein: CASSWDRGSTEAFF.